The clone carrying this T cell receptor (beta chain) was seen a single time. Antigen unknown. The data derive from a study of shared clonotypes between healthy human individuals. Whole-study findings and limits: Across a few donors, naive CD4 shared 5% to 6%, naive CD8 under 4%, memory CD4 less than 2.5%, memory CD8 0.4% to 0.5%.

Profiled with immunoSEQ multiplex PCR; TCRdb holds only in-frame clones, not every one. The sample yields about 690,000 clones, around 90% seen once. Donors comprised only Caucasian adults living in Nashville, Tennessee. The V end lost 2 bases, the J end lost 4 bases, and 11 bases lay between the germline ends. CDR1 KGHSH and CDR2 LQKENI come from the germline V gene. The CDR3 sequence is 14 residues long. This chain links TRBV18 with TRBJ1-2; no reliable D call. The clonotype originates from a man aged 18 to 35 in good health. Some clones in this sample may be carry-over from other donors' samples. Sequenced input: memory CD8+ T cells from PBMCs. Subset specified: CD45RO+ cells pooled with CCR7-negative TemRA cells. CDR3 protein: CASSPTVSLYGYTF. The CDR3 nucleotides are TGTGCCAGCTCACCAACCGTCAGCCTCTATGGCTACACCTTC.